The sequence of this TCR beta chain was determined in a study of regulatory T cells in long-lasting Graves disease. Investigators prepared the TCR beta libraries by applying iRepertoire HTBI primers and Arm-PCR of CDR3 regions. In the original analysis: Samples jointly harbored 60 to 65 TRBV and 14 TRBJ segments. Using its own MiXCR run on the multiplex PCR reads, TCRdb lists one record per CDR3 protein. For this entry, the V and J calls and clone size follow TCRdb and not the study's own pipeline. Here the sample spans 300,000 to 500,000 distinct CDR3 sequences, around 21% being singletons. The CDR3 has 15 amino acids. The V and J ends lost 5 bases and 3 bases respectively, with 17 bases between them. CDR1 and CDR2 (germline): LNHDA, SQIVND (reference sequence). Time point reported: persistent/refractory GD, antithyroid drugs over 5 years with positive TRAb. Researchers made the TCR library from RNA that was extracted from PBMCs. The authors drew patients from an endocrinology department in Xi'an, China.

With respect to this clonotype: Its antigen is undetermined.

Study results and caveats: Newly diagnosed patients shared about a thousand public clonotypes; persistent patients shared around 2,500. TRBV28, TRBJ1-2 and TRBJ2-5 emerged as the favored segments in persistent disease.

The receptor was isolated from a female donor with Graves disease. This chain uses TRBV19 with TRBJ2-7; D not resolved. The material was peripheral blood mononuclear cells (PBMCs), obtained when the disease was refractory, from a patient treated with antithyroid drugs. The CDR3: CASSRRQVVFYEQYF. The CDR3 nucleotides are TGTGCCAGTAGTCGGCGGCAGGTCGTTTTCTACGAGCAGTACTTC. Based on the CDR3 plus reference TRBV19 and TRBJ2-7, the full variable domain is DGGITQSPKYLFRKEGQNVTLSCEQNLNHDAMYWYRQDPGQGLRLIYYSQIVNDFQKGDIAEGYSVSREKKESFPLTVTSAQKNPTAFYLCASSRRQVVFYEQYFGPGTRLTVT.